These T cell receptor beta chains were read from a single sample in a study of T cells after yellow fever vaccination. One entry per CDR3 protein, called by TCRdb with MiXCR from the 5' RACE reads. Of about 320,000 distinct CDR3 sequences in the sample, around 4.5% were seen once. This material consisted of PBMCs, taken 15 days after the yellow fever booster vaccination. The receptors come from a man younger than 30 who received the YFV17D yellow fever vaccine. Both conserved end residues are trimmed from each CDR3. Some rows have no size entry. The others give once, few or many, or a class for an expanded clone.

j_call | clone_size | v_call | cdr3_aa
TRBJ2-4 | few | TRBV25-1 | ASSGRQGYAKNIQY
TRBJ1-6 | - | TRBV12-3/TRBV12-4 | ASSSPYNSPLH
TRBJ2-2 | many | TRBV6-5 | ASTATGELF
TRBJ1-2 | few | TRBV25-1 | ASSETYGGGYT
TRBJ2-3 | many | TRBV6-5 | ASSQRGASTDTQY
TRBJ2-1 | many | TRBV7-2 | ASSLVGTTNNEQF
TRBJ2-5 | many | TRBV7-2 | ASSLEGRLLAGGETQY
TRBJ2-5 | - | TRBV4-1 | ASSHPGTGISETQY
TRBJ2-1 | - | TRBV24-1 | ATQTSGGSRQF
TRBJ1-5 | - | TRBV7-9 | ASSRESNQPQH
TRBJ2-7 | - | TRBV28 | ASSLYAPGSYEQY
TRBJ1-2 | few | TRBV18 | ASSPTGQGDYGYT
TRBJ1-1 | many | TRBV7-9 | ASSLSTGTPNTEAF
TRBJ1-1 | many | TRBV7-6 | ASSPLGENTEAF
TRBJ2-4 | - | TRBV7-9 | ASSSRFPGQTDPLAKNIQY
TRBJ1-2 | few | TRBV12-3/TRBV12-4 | ASSLLARGYT
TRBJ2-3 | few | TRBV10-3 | AISDRYTRAAGTDTQY
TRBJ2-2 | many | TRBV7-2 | ASSSRLAGAGELF
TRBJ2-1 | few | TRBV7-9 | ASSLGQPGYNEQF
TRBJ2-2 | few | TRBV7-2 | ASSLSRPGELF
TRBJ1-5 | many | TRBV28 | ASFSRGDQPQH
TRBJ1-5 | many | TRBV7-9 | ASSTSRQGEQPQH
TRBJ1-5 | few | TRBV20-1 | SARGGQGDQPQH
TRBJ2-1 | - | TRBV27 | ASSLADYNEQF
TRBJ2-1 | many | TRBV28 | ASSLPRVGSAGEQF
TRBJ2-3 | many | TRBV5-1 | ASSLTSGGDTQY
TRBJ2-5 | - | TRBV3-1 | ASSQGLGAEETQY
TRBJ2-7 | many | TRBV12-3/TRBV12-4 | ASSLVGQSNYEQY
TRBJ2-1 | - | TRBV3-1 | ASSQVLHLILNLSYNEQF
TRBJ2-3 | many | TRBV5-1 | ASSFRDRDADTQY
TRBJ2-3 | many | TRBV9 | ASSVGLLAGGPTDTQY
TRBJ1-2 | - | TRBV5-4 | ASSLDTRRVGYT
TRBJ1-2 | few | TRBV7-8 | ASSLVRTGVYGYT